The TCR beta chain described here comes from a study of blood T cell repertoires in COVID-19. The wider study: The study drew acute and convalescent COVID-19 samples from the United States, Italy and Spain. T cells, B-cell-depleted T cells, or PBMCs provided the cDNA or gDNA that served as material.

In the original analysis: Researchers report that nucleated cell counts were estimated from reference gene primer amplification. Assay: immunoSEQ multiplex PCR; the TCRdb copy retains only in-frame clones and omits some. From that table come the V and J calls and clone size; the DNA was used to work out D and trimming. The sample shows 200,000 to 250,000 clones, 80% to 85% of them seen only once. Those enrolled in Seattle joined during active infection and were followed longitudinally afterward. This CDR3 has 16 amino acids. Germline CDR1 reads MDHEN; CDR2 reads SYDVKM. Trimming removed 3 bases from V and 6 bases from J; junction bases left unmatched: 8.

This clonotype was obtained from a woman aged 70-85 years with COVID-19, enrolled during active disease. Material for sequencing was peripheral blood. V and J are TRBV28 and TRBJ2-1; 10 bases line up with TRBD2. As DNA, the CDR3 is TGTGCCAGCAGTTTTACGCCTAGCGGGAGATTCAATGAGCAGTTCTTC. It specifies CASSFTPSGRFNEQFF.